Listed here is a single T cell receptor beta chain. The data are from a study of blood T cell repertoires in COVID-19. The overall study: Collection of acute and convalescent COVID-19 samples took place in the United States, Italy and Spain.

The CDR3 is 13 residues long. Germline CDR1 is SGHRS and CDR2 is YFSETQ. V dropped 0 bases and J dropped 6 bases, with 9 bases sitting between them. Authors' data handling: Amplifying reference gene primers gave estimates of nucleated cell counts. The table came from immunoSEQ multiplex PCR; TCRdb's copy has only in-frame clones and leaves some out. V and J calls and clone size are those listed in that table; D and trimming were worked out from the DNA. The sample lists about 200,000 clones, around 85% occurring once. The clonotype was recovered from an elderly woman with acute or convalescent COVID-19. The V and J genes are TRBV5-1 and TRBJ1-1; perhaps TRBD1 as D (6 bases). The sample consisted of peripheral blood. CDR3 in DNA: TGCGCCAGCAGCTTGGGAGGGGGGGCTGAAGCTTTCTTT. It is translated as CASSLGGGAEAFF.